These 2 T cell receptor beta chains originate from one sample sequenced in a study of T cell responses to AZD1222 COVID-19 vaccine. Sequencing was performed with immunoSEQ multiplex PCR; in TCRdb, only in-frame clones are kept and a portion is missing. The table lists 80,000 to 130,000 clones, more than 75% of them singletons. Sequenced here: peripheral blood, sampled on day 0 of AZD1222 vaccination. The receptors were gathered from an adult in good health.

The chain has TRBV5-1 and TRBJ1-2; TRBD1 agrees at 7 bases. This CDR3 has 14 residues. From germline, CDR1 is SGHRS and CDR2 YFSETQ. Trimming removed 4 bases from V and 2 bases from J; junction bases left unmatched: 5. The CDR3 DNA sequence: TGCGCCAGCAGCCTGACAGGGTTAAACTATGGCTACACCTTC. Protein sequence: CASSLTGLNYGYTF.

The J gene is TRBJ2-6, the V gene TRBV18; D assignment may be TRBD1 or TRBD2 (5 bases each). CDR1 and CDR2 from the germline V gene are KGHSH and LQKENI. This CDR3 is 19 amino acids long. V lost 1 base, J lost 0 bases, and 16 bases lay in between. In nucleotides, the CDR3 is TGTGCCAGCTCACCACAAACCGGGGCTTTTAGCTCTGGGGCCAACGTCCTGACTTTC. Its translation: CASSPQTGAFSSGANVLTF.